This T cell receptor beta chain was found in a study of T cell responses to AZD1222 COVID-19 vaccine. Assay used: immunoSEQ multiplex PCR; TCRdb lists only in-frame clones, some missing. This table has 55,000 to 65,000 clones, around 85% appearing once. V lost 1 base, J lost 5 bases, and 6 bases lay in between. The CDR3 extends over 12 amino acids. Germline V lookup: CDR1 SGHTA, CDR2 FQGNSA. This chain uses TRBV7-2 with TRBJ2-7; D remains unclear. The sequenced sample was peripheral blood, obtained on day 0 of AZD1222 vaccination. The TCR sequence derives from an adult in good health. In nucleotides, the CDR3 is TGTGCCAGCAGCTTAGATGTAAACGAGCAGTACTTC. Protein sequence: CASSLDVNEQYF. Drawing the rest from reference TRBV7-2 and TRBJ2-7, the complete variable domain is GAGVSQSPSNKVTEKGKDVELRCDPISGHTALYWYRQSLGQGLEFLIYFQGNSAPDKSGLPSDRFSAERTGGSVSTLTIQRTQQEDSAVYLCASSLDVNEQYFGPGTRLTVT.